Listed below are T cell receptor beta chains from one sample, sequenced in a study of blood T cell repertoires in COVID-19. The assay was immunoSEQ multiplex PCR, and TCRdb's table has in-frame clones only and misses some. The sample includes more than 150,000 clones, 80% to 90% seen only once; the top ten take approximately 15%. Input material: peripheral blood. Receptors originate from a man aged 25 to 40 with active or convalescent COVID-19. Each CDR3 is given with its conserved first and last residue. D genes are given only for firm matches. Clone size is given for some rows only: seen once, a few or many times, or a class if the clone is expanded.

CDR3	DNA	V	size	D	J
CASSNSGTGQETQYF	TGTGCCAGCAGTAACTCCGGGACAGGGCAAGAGACCCAGTACTTC	TRBV2	few	TRBD1	TRBJ2-5
CASSIAGGAGELFF	TGTGCCAGCAGCATCGCCGGGGGAGCGGGGGAGCTGTTTTTT	TRBV7-6	-	-	TRBJ2-2
CASSLGQGSLEAFF	TGTGCCAGCAGCTTGGGACAGGGGAGTCTTGAAGCTTTCTTT	TRBV5-4	-	TRBD1	TRBJ1-1
CASSVSSGSATGELFF	TGTGCCAGCAGCGTTTCTAGCGGGAGCGCAACCGGGGAGCTGTTTTTT	TRBV9	-	TRBD2	TRBJ2-2
CAISRGTGGRSETQYF	TGTGCCATCAGTAGAGGGACGGGGGGCCGGTCAGAGACCCAGTACTTC	TRBV10-3	once	-	TRBJ2-5
CASSTGVSGANVLTF	TGTGCCAGTAGTACGGGAGTATCTGGGGCCAACGTCCTGACTTTC	TRBV19	-	-	TRBJ2-6
CASSPTEYSPLHF	TGTGCCAGCAGTCCGACAGAGTATTCACCCCTCCACTTT	TRBV12-3/TRBV12-4	-	-	TRBJ1-6
CASSSGQGSGELFF	TGCGCCAGCAGCTCTGGACAGGGCTCCGGGGAGCTGTTTTTT	TRBV5-1	-	TRBD1	TRBJ2-2
CASREGQGASAFF	TGTGCCAGCAGAGAGGGACAGGGGGCGTCGGCTTTCTTT	TRBV27	-	TRBD1	TRBJ1-1
CATSDSSGYGYTF	TGTGCCACCAGTGATTCCTCAGGGTATGGCTACACCTTC	TRBV24-1	-	-	TRBJ1-2
CAWSRQGGASNQPQHF	TGTGCCTGGAGCCGACAGGGGGGTGCTAGCAATCAGCCCCAGCATTTT	TRBV30	-	TRBD1	TRBJ1-5
CASRRGPAEAFF	TGTGCCTCTCGCCGAGGGCCTGCTGAAGCTTTCTTT	TRBV19	once	-	TRBJ1-1
CASSTTGAANEKLFF	TGTGCCAGCAGCACCACAGGGGCGGCTAATGAAAAACTGTTTTTT	TRBV7-2	-	TRBD1	TRBJ1-4
CASSQDEALPRNYGYTF	TGTGCCAGCAGCCAAGATGAAGCCCTTCCGCGCAACTATGGCTACACCTTC	TRBV4-2	few	-	TRBJ1-2
CASSRPTEPNTEAFF	TGTGCCAGCAGCAGGCCTACAGAGCCGAACACTGAAGCTTTCTTT	TRBV5-8	few	-	TRBJ1-1
CASSLVFRGLNTEAFF	TGTGCCAGCAGTTTGGTTTTTCGGGGTTTGAACACTGAAGCTTTCTTT	TRBV28	-	-	TRBJ1-1
CASTQGRTEAFF	TGTGCCAGCACACAGGGCCGCACTGAAGCTTTCTTT	TRBV2	-	-	TRBJ1-1
CASSQGTSAGNEQFF	TGCGCCAGCAGCCAAGGAACTAGCGCAGGGAATGAGCAGTTCTTC	TRBV4-3	once	TRBD2	TRBJ2-1
CASSFSGGMGETQYF	TGTGCCAGCAGTTTCTCCGGGGGAATGGGGGAGACCCAGTACTTC	TRBV2	-	-	TRBJ2-5
CASSPKPAGGLNEQFF	TGCGCCAGCAGCCCTAAGCCGGCGGGGGGGCTCAATGAGCAGTTCTTC	TRBV5-1	-	TRBD2	TRBJ2-1
CSASLQGREKLFF	TGCAGTGCTAGTCTCCAGGGCAGAGAAAAACTGTTTTTT	TRBV20-1	once	-	TRBJ1-4
CAISELPGGNTEAFF	TGTGCCATCAGTGAGCTTCCAGGGGGTAACACTGAAGCTTTCTTT	TRBV10-3	-	TRBD1	TRBJ1-1
CAAAPGQGQGYTF	TGTGCCGCAGCCCCCGGACAGGGGCAAGGCTACACCTTC	TRBV6-6	-	TRBD1	TRBJ1-2
CASSQGGGAGAVNIQYF	TGTGCCAGCAGCCAGGGCGGGGGGGCCGGAGCGGTAAACATTCAGTACTTC	TRBV5-4	-	TRBD2	TRBJ2-4
CASSLEGGVKKAFF	TGTGCCAGCAGTTTGGAAGGCGGGGTGAAAAAAGCTTTCTTT	TRBV28	-	-	TRBJ1-1
CASSEYGTGDEKLFF	TGCGCCAGCAGTGAGTACGGGACAGGGGATGAAAAACTGTTTTTT	TRBV10-2	once	TRBD1	TRBJ1-4
CASKTTGRTEAFF	TGTGCCAGCAAGACAACAGGGAGAACTGAAGCTTTCTTT	TRBV6-5	-	-	TRBJ1-1
CASSLWGGGLAKNIQYF	TGTGCCAGCAGTTTATGGGGCGGGGGGCTAGCCAAAAACATTCAGTACTTC	TRBV27	-	TRBD2	TRBJ2-4
CAWSVGLTANTEAFF	TGTGCCTGGAGTGTAGGACTCACTGCGAACACTGAAGCTTTCTTT	TRBV30	-	-	TRBJ1-1
CASSYQTGNTEAFF	TGTGCCAGCAGTTACCAGACGGGGAACACTGAAGCTTTCTTT	TRBV6-5	-	-	TRBJ1-1
CASGGQASLRWGYTF	TGTGCCAGTGGGGGACAGGCGAGTCTACGGTGGGGCTACACCTTC	TRBV27	-	TRBD1	TRBJ1-2
CASSPEGADTDTQYF	TGTGCCAGCAGCCCTGAGGGCGCAGACACAGATACGCAGTATTTT	TRBV7-2	-	-	TRBJ2-3
CASSPRQGGIRGYTF	TGTGCCAGCAGTCCCCGACAGGGTGGTATTCGGGGCTACACCTTC	TRBV6-2/TRBV6-3	-	TRBD1	TRBJ1-2
CASSFGALAGVNEQFF	TGTGCCAGCAGCTTTGGGGCACTAGCGGGAGTCAATGAGCAGTTCTTC	TRBV7-6	-	TRBD2	TRBJ2-1
CAISERELADASGHYNEQFF	TGTGCCATCAGTGAGCGGGAACTAGCGGATGCCTCGGGGCACTACAATGAGCAGTTCTTC	TRBV10-3	-	TRBD2	TRBJ2-1
CASSYLDSGGSQPQHF	TGTGCCAGCAGTTACCTGGACAGTGGGGGTAGTCAGCCCCAGCATTTT	TRBV6-2/TRBV6-3	-	-	TRBJ1-5
CASSYSRSVNTEAFF	TGTGCCAGCAGTTACTCTAGGAGCGTGAACACTGAAGCTTTCTTT	TRBV6-5	-	-	TRBJ1-1
CAISGTSGSLGYEQYF	TGTGCCATCAGCGGGACTAGCGGGAGTTTGGGCTACGAGCAGTACTTC	TRBV10-3	-	TRBD2	TRBJ2-7
CATSGREAYNEQFF	TGTGCCACCAGTGGACGGGAGGCCTACAATGAGCAGTTCTTC	TRBV24-1	-	TRBD2	TRBJ2-1
CASSTRDRGNTEAFF	TGTGCCAGCAGTACACGGGACAGGGGGAACACTGAAGCTTTCTTT	TRBV27	-	TRBD1	TRBJ1-1
CASSSRTDTNTEAFF	TGTGCCAGCAGCTCTCGGACAGATACGAACACTGAAGCTTTCTTT	TRBV5-6	-	-	TRBJ1-1
CASKDSWNSPLHF	TGCGCCAGCAAGGACAGTTGGAATTCACCCCTCCACTTT	TRBV10-2	-	-	TRBJ1-6
CASSPEGQGNNQPQHF	TGTGCCAGCAGCCCAGAGGGACAGGGGAACAATCAGCCCCAGCATTTT	TRBV7-9	-	TRBD1	TRBJ1-5
CASSTTQASTDTQYF	TGTGCCAGTAGTACGACACAGGCTAGCACAGATACGCAGTATTTT	TRBV19	-	-	TRBJ2-3
CAWSHLGTGLSPLHF	TGTGCCTGGAGTCACCTCGGGACAGGGCTTTCACCCCTCCACTTT	TRBV30	-	TRBD1	TRBJ1-6
CSVEGRDTLEQYF	TGCAGCGTTGAGGGACGGGACACCTTGGAGCAGTACTTC	TRBV29-1	-	-	TRBJ2-7
CSVGRTVTDTQYF	TGCAGCGTCGGGAGGACAGTTACAGATACGCAGTATTTT	TRBV29-1	-	-	TRBJ2-3
CASSPRGSSYNEQFF	TGCGCCAGCAGTCCGCGGGGGAGCTCCTACAATGAGCAGTTCTTC	TRBV5-1	once	TRBD2	TRBJ2-1